This T cell receptor beta chain appears in the sequencing data of a study of molecular identifiers for immune sequencing clone quantification. Trimming stripped 3 bases from V and 2 bases from J, with 11 bases between. CDR1 is DFQATT, CDR2 SNEGSKA, per germline (reference sequence). This CDR3 comprises 13 residues. A single record per CDR3 protein comes from TCRdb applying MiXCR to the PCR reads. Among more than 450,000 distinct CDR3 sequences listed, roughly 24% were seen once. This clonotype turned up a few times. This sequence was found in a human donor in good health. Some libraries in this study had Jurkat cell RNA spiked in. The genes are TRBV20-1 and TRBJ2-7; a weak D match, TRBD1 (5 bases). The specimen sequenced was naive CD8+ T cells from blood, with Jurkat cell RNA spiked in. The sample's subset: FACS-sorted CD8+CD4-CCR7+CD45RA+ naive T cells. In DNA form, the CDR3 reads TGCAGTGCTAGCCGGACATCTCCCTACGAGCAGTACTTC. Its translation is CSASRTSPYEQYF.